The clone carrying this TCR beta chain was detected many times. The entry originates in a study of blood T cells in healthy people across ages. Trimming shortened V by 3 bases and J by 3 bases, and 9 bases separated the two germline ends. The CDR3 is 13 amino acids. Looked up from germline, CDR1 is MDHEN and CDR2 is SYDVKM. Through a sample-barcoded 5' primer and a J-beta primer mix, a second PCR was run for about 6 to 12 cycles. A template-switch adaptor containing 12 random nucleotides labeled each cDNA molecule. MiXCR, applied by TCRdb to the 5' RACE reads, yields one record per CDR3 protein. The repertoire holds 1.5 million to 1.9 million distinct CDR3 sequences, with 42% as singletons.

The V gene is TRBV28, the J gene TRBJ2-7, with D possibly TRBD2 on 5 matching bases. This clonotype was sampled from a woman between 18 and 29 years old in good health. What was sequenced was blood. CDR3: CASSFSGIYEQYF. CDR3 DNA sequence: TGTGCCAGCAGTTTTTCGGGGATCTACGAGCAGTACTTC.